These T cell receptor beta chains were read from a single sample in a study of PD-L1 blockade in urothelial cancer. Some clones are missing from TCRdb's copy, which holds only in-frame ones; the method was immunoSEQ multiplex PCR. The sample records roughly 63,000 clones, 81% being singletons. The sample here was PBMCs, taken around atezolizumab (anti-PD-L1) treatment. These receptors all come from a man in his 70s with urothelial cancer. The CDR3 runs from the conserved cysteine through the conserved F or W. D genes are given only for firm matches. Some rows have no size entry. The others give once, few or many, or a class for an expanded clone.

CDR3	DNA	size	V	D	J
CASNWRERTKTQYF	TGTGCCAGCAACTGGCGGGAGAGGACTAAGACCCAGTACTTC	NA	TRBV2	TRBD2	TRBJ2-5
CASSQDNGANVLTF	TGTGCCAGCAGTCAGGATAACGGGGCCAACGTCCTGACTTTC	NA	TRBV2	NA	TRBJ2-6
CASSLTAGVDEKLFF	TGTGCCAGCAGCTTAACTGCCGGGGTTGATGAAAAACTGTTTTTT	NA	TRBV11-2	NA	TRBJ1-4
CASSQRTGNTGELFF	TGTGCCAGCAGCCAACGGACAGGGAACACCGGGGAGCTGTTTTTT	NA	TRBV7-2	TRBD1	TRBJ2-2
CASSRDRNTGELFF	TGTGCCAGCAGCCGGGACAGGAACACCGGGGAGCTGTTTTTT	once	TRBV14	TRBD1	TRBJ2-2
CAISASGSGNEQFF	TGTGCCATCAGTGCTAGCGGGAGCGGCAATGAGCAGTTCTTC	few	TRBV10-3	TRBD2	TRBJ2-1
CASSEGTEKKQFF	TGTGCCAGCAGTGAGGGGACAGAGAAGAAGCAGTTCTTC	NA	TRBV6-1	TRBD1	TRBJ2-1
CASSATRLAGETQYF	TGTGCCAGCAGTGCGACAAGACTAGCGGGAGAGACCCAGTACTTC	NA	TRBV6-1	TRBD2	TRBJ2-5
CASSVGGQNNSPLHF	TGTGCCAGCAGCGTAGGGGGACAGAATAATTCACCCCTCCACTTT	NA	TRBV9	TRBD1	TRBJ1-6
CASSIGGQFEAFF	TGTGCCAGTAGTATAGGCGGACAGTTTGAAGCTTTCTTT	NA	TRBV19	NA	TRBJ1-1
CSAQASGSGEQYF	TGCAGCGCTCAGGCTAGCGGGAGCGGGGAGCAGTACTTC	NA	TRBV29-1	TRBD2	TRBJ2-7
CASSSRLEGTDTQYF	TGTGCCAGCAGTTCCCGACTGGAGGGCACAGATACGCAGTATTTT	once	TRBV27	NA	TRBJ2-3
CASSVLPVGNTGELFF	TGTGCCAGCAGTGTCTTACCCGTCGGGAACACCGGGGAGCTGTTTTTT	once	TRBV6-4	NA	TRBJ2-2
CASSEGGRANNEQFF	TGTGCCAGCAGCGAGGGAGGGCGTGCCAACAATGAGCAGTTCTTC	NA	TRBV9	TRBD2	TRBJ2-1
CASSQVQGSNNEQFF	TGCGCCAGCAGCCAAGTACAGGGGTCCAACAATGAGCAGTTCTTC	NA	TRBV4-1	TRBD1	TRBJ2-1
CASSPTGHPSYNEQFF	TGCGCCAGCAGCCCGACGGGACACCCGTCCTACAATGAGCAGTTCTTC	NA	TRBV5-1	NA	TRBJ2-1
CASSLGGTGAYGYTF	TGTGCCAGCAGCTTGGGTGGGACAGGGGCCTATGGCTACACCTTC	NA	TRBV5-4	TRBD1	TRBJ1-2
CASSPGTRFDTDTQYF	TGTGCCAGCAGCCCCGGGACTAGGTTTGACACAGATACGCAGTATTTT	NA	TRBV5-8	TRBD2	TRBJ2-3
CSVADSSYEQYF	TGCAGCGTTGCAGACAGCTCCTACGAGCAGTACTTC	NA	TRBV29-1	NA	TRBJ2-7
CASSLLDRVDTYNEQFF	TGCGCCAGCAGCCTTCTAGACCGGGTGGACACCTACAATGAGCAGTTCTTC	few	TRBV10-2	NA	TRBJ2-1
CASSLEAMGGAAYF	TGTGCCAGCAGCTTAGAGGCAATGGGGGGGGCGGCGTACTTC	NA	TRBV7-6	NA	TRBJ2-5
CASSRARSSYEQYF	TGCGCCAGCAGCAGAGCACGGAGCTCCTACGAGCAGTACTTC	NA	TRBV5-1	NA	TRBJ2-7
CASSSIAGLEQYF	TGTGCCAGCAGCTCCATCGCAGGCCTCGAGCAGTACTTC	NA	TRBV13	NA	TRBJ2-7
CASSFSWYTIYF	TGTGCCAGCAGTTTTAGTTGGTACACCATATATTTT	once	TRBV28	NA	TRBJ1-3
CASSEFGTGTEKLFF	TGTGCCAGCAGTGAGTTCGGGACAGGGACTGAAAAACTGTTTTTT	few	TRBV2	TRBD1	TRBJ1-4
CASSITSGQGGSGNTIYF	TGTGCCAGCTCAATTACCTCGGGACAGGGAGGCTCTGGAAACACCATATATTTT	NA	TRBV18	TRBD1	TRBJ1-3
CASSQDRGLTNYGYTF	TGTGCCAGCAGCCAAGACAGGGGGCTGACTAACTATGGCTACACCTTC	few	TRBV14	TRBD1	TRBJ1-2
CSSALTSSYNEQFF	TGCAGCTCCGCTTTGACAAGCTCCTACAATGAGCAGTTCTTC	NA	TRBV29-1	NA	TRBJ2-1
CASSPDRGNEQYF	TGTGCCAGCAGTCCTGACAGGGGGAACGAGCAGTACTTC	once	TRBV28	TRBD1	TRBJ2-7
CAWTQGVYYGYTF	TGTGCCTGGACCCAGGGGGTATACTATGGCTACACCTTC	NA	TRBV30	TRBD1	TRBJ1-2
CASSYRGQGNYGYTF	TGTGCCAGCAGTTACCGGGGACAGGGAAACTATGGCTACACCTTC	NA	TRBV6-5	TRBD1	TRBJ1-2